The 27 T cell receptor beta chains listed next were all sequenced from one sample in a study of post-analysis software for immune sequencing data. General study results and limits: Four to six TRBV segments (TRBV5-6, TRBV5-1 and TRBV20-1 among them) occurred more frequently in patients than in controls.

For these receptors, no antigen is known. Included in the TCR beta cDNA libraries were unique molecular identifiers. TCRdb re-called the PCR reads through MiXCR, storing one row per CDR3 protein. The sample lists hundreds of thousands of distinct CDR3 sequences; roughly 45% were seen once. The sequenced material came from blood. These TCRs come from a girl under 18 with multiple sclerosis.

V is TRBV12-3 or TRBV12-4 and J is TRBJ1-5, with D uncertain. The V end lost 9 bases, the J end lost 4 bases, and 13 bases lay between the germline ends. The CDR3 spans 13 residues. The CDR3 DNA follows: TGTGCCAGTAGCGACGGGAGGAATCAGCCCCAGCATTTT. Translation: CASSDGRNQPQHF.

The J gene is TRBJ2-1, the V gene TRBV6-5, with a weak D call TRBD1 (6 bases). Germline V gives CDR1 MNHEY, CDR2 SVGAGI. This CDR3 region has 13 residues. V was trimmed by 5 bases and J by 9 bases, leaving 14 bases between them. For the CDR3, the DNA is TGTGCCAGCAGTCCCATCCTGGGGGCTGAGCAGTTCTTC. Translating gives CASSPILGAEQFF.

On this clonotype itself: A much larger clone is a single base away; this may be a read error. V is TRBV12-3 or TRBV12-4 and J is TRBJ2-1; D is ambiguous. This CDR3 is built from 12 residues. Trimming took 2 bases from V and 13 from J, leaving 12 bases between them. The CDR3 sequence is CASSLFRETQFF. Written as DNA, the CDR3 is TGTGCCAGCAGTTTATTTCGAGAGACCCAGTTCTTC.

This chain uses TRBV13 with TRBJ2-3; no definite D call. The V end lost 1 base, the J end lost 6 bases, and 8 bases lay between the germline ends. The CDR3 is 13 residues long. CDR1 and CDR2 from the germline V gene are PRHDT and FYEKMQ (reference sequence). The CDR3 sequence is CASSLAAEDTQYF. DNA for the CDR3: TGTGCCAGCAGCTTAGCGGCCGAGGATACGCAGTATTTT.

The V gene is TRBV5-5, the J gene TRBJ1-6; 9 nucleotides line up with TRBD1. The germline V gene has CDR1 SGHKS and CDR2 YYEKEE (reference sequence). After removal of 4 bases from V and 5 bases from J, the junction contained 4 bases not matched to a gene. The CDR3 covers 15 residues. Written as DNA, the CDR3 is TGTGCCAGCAGCGGCGGGACAGGGAATAATTCACCCCTCCACTTT. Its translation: CASSGGTGNNSPLHF.

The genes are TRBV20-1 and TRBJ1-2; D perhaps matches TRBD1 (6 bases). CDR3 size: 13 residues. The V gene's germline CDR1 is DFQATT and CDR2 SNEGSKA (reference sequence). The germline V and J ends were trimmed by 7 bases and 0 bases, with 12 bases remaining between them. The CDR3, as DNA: TGCAGTGTAAGGACAGCCTCTAACTATGGCTACACCTTC. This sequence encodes CSVRTASNYGYTF.

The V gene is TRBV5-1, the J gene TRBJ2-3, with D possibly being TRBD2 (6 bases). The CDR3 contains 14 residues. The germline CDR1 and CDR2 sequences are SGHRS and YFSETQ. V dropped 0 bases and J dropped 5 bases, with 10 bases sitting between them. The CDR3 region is CASSLGGGEDTQYF. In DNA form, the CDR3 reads TGCGCCAGCAGCTTGGGTGGCGGGGAAGATACGCAGTATTTT.

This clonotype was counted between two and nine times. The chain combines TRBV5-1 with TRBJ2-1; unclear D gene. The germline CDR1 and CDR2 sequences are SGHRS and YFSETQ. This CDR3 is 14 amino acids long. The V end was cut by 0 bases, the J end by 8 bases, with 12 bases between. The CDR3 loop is CASSLEWGKDEQFF. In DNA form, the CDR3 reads TGCGCCAGCAGCTTGGAGTGGGGTAAAGATGAGCAGTTCTTC.

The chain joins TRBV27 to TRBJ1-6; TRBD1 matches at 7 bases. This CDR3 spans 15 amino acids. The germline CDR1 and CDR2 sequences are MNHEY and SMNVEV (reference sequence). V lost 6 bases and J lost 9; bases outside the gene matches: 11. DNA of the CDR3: TGTGCCAGCAGCCTTTATCAGGGGGGCGGTTCACCCCTCCACTTT. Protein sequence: CASSLYQGGGSPLHF.

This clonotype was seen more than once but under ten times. The CDR3 loop is CASSPGGLDGTYEQYF. Written as DNA, the CDR3 is TGCGCCAGCAGCCCGGGGGGCTTGGACGGAACCTACGAGCAGTACTTC. The chain combines TRBV5-1 with TRBJ2-7; tentatively, D is TRBD2 (7 bases). Germline V gene data show CDR1 as SGHRS and CDR2 as YFSETQ. This CDR3 is built from 16 residues. Trimming removed 4 bases from V and 2 bases from J, with 19 bases in between. Full variable domain (outside the CDR3, taken from reference TRBV5-1 and TRBJ2-7): KAGVTQTPRYLIKTRGQQVTLSCSPISGHRSVSWYQQTPGQGLQFLFEYFSETQRNKGNFPGRFSGRQFSNSRSEMNVSTLELGDSALYLCASSPGGLDGTYEQYFGPGTRLTVT.

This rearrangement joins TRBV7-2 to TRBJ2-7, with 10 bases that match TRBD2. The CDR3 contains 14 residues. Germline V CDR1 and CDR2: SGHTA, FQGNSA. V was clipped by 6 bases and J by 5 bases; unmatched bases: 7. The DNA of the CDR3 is TGTGCCAGCAGTCAAGCGGGAGGGCCCAACGAGCAGTACTTC. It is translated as CASSQAGGPNEQYF. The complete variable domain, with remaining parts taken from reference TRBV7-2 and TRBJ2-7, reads GAGVSQSPSNKVTEKGKDVELRCDPISGHTALYWYRQSLGQGLEFLIYFQGNSAPDKSGLPSDRFSAERTGGSVSTLTIQRTQQEDSAVYLCASSQAGGPNEQYFGPGTRLTVT.

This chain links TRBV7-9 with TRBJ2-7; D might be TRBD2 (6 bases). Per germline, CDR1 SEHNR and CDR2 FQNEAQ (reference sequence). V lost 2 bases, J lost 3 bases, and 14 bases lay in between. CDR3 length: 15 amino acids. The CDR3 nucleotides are TGTGCCAGCAGCTTATTTAGCGGTCAGAACTACGAGCAGTACTTC. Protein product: CASSLFSGQNYEQYF.

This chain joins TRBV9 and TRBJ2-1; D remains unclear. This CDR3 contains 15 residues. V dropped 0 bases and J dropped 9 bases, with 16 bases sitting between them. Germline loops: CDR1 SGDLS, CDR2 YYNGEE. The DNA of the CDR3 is TGTGCCAGCAGCGTAGTCCCTCGCCTAGATAGTGAGCAGTTCTTC. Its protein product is CASSVVPRLDSEQFF. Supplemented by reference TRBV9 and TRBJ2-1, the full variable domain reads DSGVTQTPKHLITATGQRVTLRCSPRSGDLSVYWYQQSLDQGLQFLIQYYNGEERAKGNILERFSAQQFPDLHSELNLSSLELGDSALYFCASSVVPRLDSEQFFGPGTRLTVL.

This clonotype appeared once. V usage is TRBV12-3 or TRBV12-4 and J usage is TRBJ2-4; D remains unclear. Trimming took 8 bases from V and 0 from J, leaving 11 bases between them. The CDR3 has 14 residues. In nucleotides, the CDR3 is TGTGCCAGCCACCCACCGGGAGCCAAAAACATTCAGTACTTC. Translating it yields CASHPPGAKNIQYF.

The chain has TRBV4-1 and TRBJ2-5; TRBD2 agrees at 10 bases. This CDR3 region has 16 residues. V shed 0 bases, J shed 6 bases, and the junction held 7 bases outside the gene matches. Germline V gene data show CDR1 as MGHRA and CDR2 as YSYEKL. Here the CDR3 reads CASSQDPAGGPQTQYF. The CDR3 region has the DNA TGCGCCAGCAGCCAAGACCCAGCGGGAGGGCCCCAGACCCAGTACTTC.

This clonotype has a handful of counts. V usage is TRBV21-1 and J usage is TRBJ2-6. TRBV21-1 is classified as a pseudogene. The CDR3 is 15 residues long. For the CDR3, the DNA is TGTGCCAGCATCCCAGGGACCTCTGGGGCCAACGTCCTGACTTTC. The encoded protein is CASIPGTSGANVLTF.

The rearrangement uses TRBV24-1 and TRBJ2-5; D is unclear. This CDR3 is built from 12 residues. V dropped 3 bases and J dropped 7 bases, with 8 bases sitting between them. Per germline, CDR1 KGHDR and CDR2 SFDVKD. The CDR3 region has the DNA TGTGCCACCAGTGATCTCTATCGGACCCAGTACTTC. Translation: CATSDLYRTQYF.

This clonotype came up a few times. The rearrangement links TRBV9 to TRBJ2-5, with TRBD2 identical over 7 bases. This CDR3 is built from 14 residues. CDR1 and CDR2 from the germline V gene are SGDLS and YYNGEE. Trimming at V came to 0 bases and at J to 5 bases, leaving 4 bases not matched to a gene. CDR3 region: CASSVGTSVETQYF. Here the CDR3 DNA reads TGTGCCAGCAGCGTAGGTACTAGCGTTGAGACCCAGTACTTC.

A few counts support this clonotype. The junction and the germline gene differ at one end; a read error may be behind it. The CDR3 region has the DNA TGTGCCAGCAGCGTAGCAGGGGAATCGTACGAGCAGTACTTC. Encoded protein: CASSVAGESYEQYF. V and J are TRBV7-6 and TRBJ2-7; D perhaps matches TRBD1 (6 bases). This CDR3 is 14 amino acids long. Germline values: CDR1 SGHVS, CDR2 FNYEAQ.

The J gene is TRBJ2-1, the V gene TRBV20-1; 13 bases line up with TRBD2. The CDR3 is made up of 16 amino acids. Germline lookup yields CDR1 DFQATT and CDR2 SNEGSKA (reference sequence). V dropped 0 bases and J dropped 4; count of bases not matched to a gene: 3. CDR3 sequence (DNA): TGCAGTGCTAGAGAACTAGCGGGAGGGCCTTACAATGAGCAGTTCTTC. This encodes CSARELAGGPYNEQFF.

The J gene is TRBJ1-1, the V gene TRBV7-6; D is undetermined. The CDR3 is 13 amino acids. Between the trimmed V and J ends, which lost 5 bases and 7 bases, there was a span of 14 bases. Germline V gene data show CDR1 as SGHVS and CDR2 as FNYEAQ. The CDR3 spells CASSKTTLYEAFF. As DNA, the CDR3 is TGTGCCAGCAGCAAGACAACCCTTTATGAAGCTTTCTTT.

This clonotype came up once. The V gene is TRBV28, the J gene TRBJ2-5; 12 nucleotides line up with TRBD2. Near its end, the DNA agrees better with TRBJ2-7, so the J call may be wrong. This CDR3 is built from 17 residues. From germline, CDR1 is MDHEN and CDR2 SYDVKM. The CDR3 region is CASSLFPLAGGSYEQYF. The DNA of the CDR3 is TGTGCCAGCAGTTTATTCCCCCTAGCGGGAGGGAGCTACGAGCAGTACTTC.

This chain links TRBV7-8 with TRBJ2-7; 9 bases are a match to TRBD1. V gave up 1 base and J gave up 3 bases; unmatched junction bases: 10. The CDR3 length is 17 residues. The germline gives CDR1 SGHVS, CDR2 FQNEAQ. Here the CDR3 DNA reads TGTGCCAGCAGCTTAGGACTCCGGACAGGGGATATCTACGAGCAGTACTTC. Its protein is CASSLGLRTGDIYEQYF.

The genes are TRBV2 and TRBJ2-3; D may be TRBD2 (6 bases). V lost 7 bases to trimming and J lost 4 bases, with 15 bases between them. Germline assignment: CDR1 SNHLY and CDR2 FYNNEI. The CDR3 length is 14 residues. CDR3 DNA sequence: TGTGCCAGCACTGTCTGGGGGGATTCAGATACGCAGTATTTT. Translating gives CASTVWGDSDTQYF.

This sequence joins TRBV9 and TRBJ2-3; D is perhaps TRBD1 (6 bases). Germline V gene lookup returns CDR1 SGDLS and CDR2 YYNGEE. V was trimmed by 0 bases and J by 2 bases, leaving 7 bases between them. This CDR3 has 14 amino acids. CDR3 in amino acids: CASSVDRDTDTQYF. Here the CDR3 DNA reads TGTGCCAGCAGCGTAGACAGGGACACAGATACGCAGTATTTT.

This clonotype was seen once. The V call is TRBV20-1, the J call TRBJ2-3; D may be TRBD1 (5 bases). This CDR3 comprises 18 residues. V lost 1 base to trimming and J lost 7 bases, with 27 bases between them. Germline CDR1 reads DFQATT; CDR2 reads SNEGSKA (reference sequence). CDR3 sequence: CSARAADVGRTRGNTQYF. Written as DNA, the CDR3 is TGCAGTGCTAGAGCCGCCGACGTGGGAAGAACAAGGGGAAATACGCAGTATTTT.

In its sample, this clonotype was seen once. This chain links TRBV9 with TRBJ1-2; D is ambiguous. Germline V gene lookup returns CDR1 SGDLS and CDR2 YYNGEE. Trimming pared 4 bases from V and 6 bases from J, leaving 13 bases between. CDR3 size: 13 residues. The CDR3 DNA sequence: TGTGCCAGCAGCCCGGGAGGGAGTAATGGCTACACCTTC. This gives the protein CASSPGGSNGYTF.